These 27 T cell receptor beta chains originate from one sample sequenced in a study of T-cell memory formation after mild COVID-19 (dated by TCRdb to about 2021). Receptor amplification or capture employed 5' RACE. Sequenced using an Illumina NovaSeq 6000. TCRdb handled the public reads itself, with Q25 trimming in fastp and clone calling in MiXCR, and kept productive beta chains. When rows share a CDR3 protein, they turn into one entry using the most common DNA and genes. Counted in this sample were fewer than 150,000 distinct CDR3 sequences; roughly 6% of them appeared once. The ten biggest clones cover 2% to 2.5% of the sample. Sequencing used PBMCs or a T cell subset sorted from them (not recorded which). These TCRs come from an adult woman who had mild COVID-19 (a few samples of this study predate the infection). The sample titles of this study are shuffled in the database, so cell type and time point are left out; the donor was told from shared clones.

There are many counts of this clonotype. The chain joins TRBV7-3 to TRBJ2-1, with TRBD2 matching over 7 bases. Germline CDR1 and CDR2: SGHTA and FQGTGA. Unmatched junction bases numbered 3, after V lost 5 bases and J lost 5 bases. CDR3 size: 13 residues. The CDR3 DNA is TGTGCCAGCAGCCCCAGCGGGGACAATGAGCAGTTCTTC. Its translation: CASSPSGDNEQFF.

This clonotype appeared many times. The rearrangement joins TRBV18 to TRBJ2-5; D gene uncertain. Looked up from germline, CDR1 is KGHSH and CDR2 is LQKENI. Trimming shortened V by 6 bases and J by 5 bases, and 4 bases separated the two germline ends. This CDR3 has 10 amino acids. CDR3 sequence reads: CASSAETQYF. The CDR3 bases are TGTGCCAGCTCCGCCGAGACCCAGTACTTC.

The sample holds many counts of this clonotype. The chain has TRBV6-5 and TRBJ1-2; no definite D call. Deletions cut 0 bases from V and 1 base from J, with 15 bases between. The germline V gene encodes CDR1 MNHEY and CDR2 SVGAGI. The CDR3 is 17 amino acids. The CDR3: CASSYSMTRAVNYGYTF. DNA of the CDR3: TGTGCCAGCAGTTACTCTATGACGAGGGCAGTTAACTATGGCTACACCTTC.

This clonotype was recorded a few times. This sequence joins TRBV12-3 or TRBV12-4 and TRBJ1-5, with a weak D call TRBD1 (5 bases). V lost 5 bases to trimming and J lost 1 base, with 9 bases between them. This CDR3 comprises 14 residues. The CDR3 bases are TGTGCCAGCAGTGCAGGGATGAGCAATCAGCCCCAGCATTTT. Protein product: CASSAGMSNQPQHF.

This clonotype has ten or more counts. The chain has TRBV6-5 and TRBJ1-2; 10 nucleotides match TRBD1. Germline values: CDR1 MNHEY, CDR2 SVGAGI. J lost 6 bases, V lost 0 bases, and 7 bases had no gene match. The CDR3 loop spans 16 amino acids. In DNA form, the CDR3 reads TGTGCCAGCAGTTACTCAGGAGGGGACAGGGGCAATGGCTACACCTTC. Its protein is CASSYSGGDRGNGYTF.

This sequence joins TRBV7-2 and TRBJ2-5; D perhaps matches TRBD2 (6 bases). The V gene lost 2 bases and the J gene lost 4 bases, with 14 bases spanning the gap. The germline gives CDR1 SGHTA, CDR2 FQGNSA. This CDR3 comprises 15 residues. For the CDR3, the DNA is TGTGCCAGCAGCTTAACTTGGACTATGGCAGAGACCCAGTACTTC. Amino acids: CASSLTWTMAETQYF.

Within the sample, this clonotype is medium-sized. The CDR3 bases are TGTGCCAGCAGCGTAATCGATTCACCCCTCCACTTT. Residues: CASSVIDSPLHF. The genes are TRBV9 and TRBJ1-6; D not certain. The CDR3 sequence is 12 residues long. CDR1 and CDR2 from the germline V gene are SGDLS and YYNGEE. Trimming left V 1 base short and J 8 bases short, with 4 bases between.

This clonotype was recorded a few times. This chain joins TRBV7-9 and TRBJ2-3; TRBD2 agrees at 9 bases. CDR1 is SEHNR, CDR2 FQNEAQ, per germline (reference sequence). The CDR3 extends over 17 amino acids. Trimming cost V 4 bases and J 2 bases; bases outside gene matches: 10. CDR3 nucleotides: TGTGCCAGCAGCTCCCCGGGTCTAGCGGGGTTCACAGATACGCAGTATTTT. This translates into CASSSPGLAGFTDTQYF.

This clonotype has just a few counts. The CDR3 DNA reads TGTGCCAGCAGCACACTACAGGGGCGTTCGAGCTATGGCTACACCTTC. Translated, it gives CASSTLQGRSSYGYTF. This sequence joins TRBV11-2 and TRBJ1-2; 7 nucleotides agree with TRBD1. In germline, CDR1 is SGHAT, CDR2 FQNNGV. Trimming cost V 5 bases and J 4 bases; bases outside gene matches: 13. The CDR3 length is 16 residues.

This clonotype appeared a few times. The genes are TRBV2 and TRBJ1-5, with a weak D call TRBD1 (5 bases). The V gene's germline CDR1 is SNHLY and CDR2 FYNNEI. The CDR3 loop spans 13 amino acids. V was trimmed by 5 bases and J by 7 bases, leaving 12 bases between them. The CDR3 nucleotides are TGTGCCAGCAGTCGAGGGACGGGACAGCCCCAGCATTTT. Its translation is CASSRGTGQPQHF.

This clonotype has ten or more counts. The CDR3 nucleotides are TGCAGCGTTGGCGGGGGGACAGGGCCGGGCGAGCAGTACTTC. This sequence encodes CSVGGGTGPGEQYF. V usage is TRBV29-1 and J usage is TRBJ2-7; TRBD1 might be the D (9 bases). The V end was cut by 4 bases, the J end by 6 bases, with 19 bases between. Per the germline V gene, CDR1 is SQVTM and CDR2 is ANQGSEA. CDR3 length: 14 amino acids.

There are a few counts of this clonotype. The chain joins TRBV5-4 to TRBJ1-2, with TRBD1 matching over 11 bases. V lost 3 bases and J lost 8; bases outside the gene matches: 3. CDR3 length: 13 residues. Per the germline V gene, CDR1 is SGHNT and CDR2 is YYREEE (reference sequence). This CDR3 reads CASSWTGGRGYTF. CDR3 sequence (DNA): TGTGCCAGCAGCTGGACAGGGGGCCGGGGCTACACCTTC.

This clonotype was seen many times. The V gene is TRBV12-3 or TRBV12-4, the J gene TRBJ2-1; the D gene is possibly TRBD1 (5 bases). The CDR3 extends over 14 amino acids. Deletions cut 5 bases from V and 5 bases from J, with 13 bases between. The CDR3 sequence is CASSPDNRHNEQFF. For the CDR3, the DNA is TGTGCCAGCAGTCCGGACAACCGACACAATGAGCAGTTCTTC.

This clonotype was recorded at least ten times. The J gene is TRBJ2-7, the V gene TRBV7-2, with 9 bases aligning to TRBD1. The CDR3 covers 14 residues. The germline V gene encodes CDR1 SGHTA and CDR2 FQGNSA. V was clipped by 3 bases and J by 9 bases; unmatched bases: 9. The CDR3 sequence is CASSLAGTGSAQYF. The CDR3 DNA is TGTGCCAGCAGCTTGGCGGGGACAGGGTCGGCGCAGTACTTC.

The chain couples TRBV5-1 to TRBJ2-1; 10 bases agree with TRBD1. The V segment lost 6 bases and the J segment 7 bases; nucleotides outside the gene matches: 7. The germline V gene encodes CDR1 SGHRS and CDR2 YFSETQ. CDR3 length equals 14 residues. The CDR3 nucleotides read TGCGCCAGCAACGAGGGACAGGGGTTGAATGAGCAGTTCTTC. Its translation is CASNEGQGLNEQFF.

This clonotype was picked up many times. This chain joins TRBV20-1 and TRBJ2-3; D not resolved. Looked up from germline, CDR1 is DFQATT and CDR2 is SNEGSKA (reference sequence). The CDR3 runs 15 residues. V shed 5 bases and J shed 0 bases, with 15 bases lying between them. The CDR3 reads CSAPFGGSSTDTQYF. Written as DNA, the CDR3 is TGCAGTGCTCCCTTCGGCGGATCTAGCACAGATACGCAGTATTTT.

This clonotype showed up just a few times. The rearrangement uses TRBV6-2 or TRBV6-3 and TRBJ1-1, with a weak D call TRBD1 (5 bases). V shed 0 bases and J shed 4 bases, with 6 bases lying between them. The CDR3 loop spans 13 amino acids. Germline loops: CDR1 MNHEY, CDR2 SVGEGT. Written as DNA, the CDR3 is TGTGCCAGCAGTTACTCGAGGGGCACTGAAGCTTTCTTT. Amino acid sequence: CASSYSRGTEAFF.

This clonotype was detected only a few times. The V gene is TRBV2, the J gene TRBJ2-7; the match to TRBD2 covers 8 bases. V trimming: 6 bases; J trimming: 0 bases; junction bases outside the gene matches: 10. This CDR3 region has 16 residues. From germline, CDR1 is SNHLY and CDR2 FYNNEI. CDR3 amino acids: CASSELGGRSSYEQYF. Here the CDR3 DNA reads TGTGCCAGCAGCGAGCTTGGCGGGAGGAGCTCCTACGAGCAGTACTTC.

This clonotype was observed a few times. This chain links TRBV24-1 with TRBJ1-2; D is uncertain. V lost 2 bases to trimming and J lost 5 bases, with 8 bases between them. Germline V CDR1 and CDR2: KGHDR, SFDVKD. The CDR3 is 13 residues long. CDR3 DNA: TGTGCCACCAGTGATTCCATGGGTTATGGCTACACCTTC. Protein sequence: CATSDSMGYGYTF.

The rearrangement links TRBV9 to TRBJ1-3; possible D gene TRBD1, 5 bases. The germline V and J ends were trimmed by 7 bases and 0 bases, with 14 bases remaining between them. The germline V gene encodes CDR1 SGDLS and CDR2 YYNGEE. The CDR3 has 15 residues. The CDR3 DNA reads as TGTGCCAGCGACCTTGGGACCAGCTCTGGAAACACCATATATTTT. It encodes CASDLGTSSGNTIYF.

This clonotype appeared many times. The rearrangement uses TRBV7-7 and TRBJ1-2, with a possible D match to TRBD1 (6 bases). Germline lookup yields CDR1 SSHAT and CDR2 FNYEAQ (reference sequence). The CDR3 runs 16 residues. Trimming left V 2 bases short and J 3 bases short, with 16 bases between. CDR3: CASSLRRAGAHYGYTF. The CDR3 DNA sequence: TGTGCCAGCAGCTTAAGGAGGGCAGGGGCACACTATGGCTACACCTTC.

This clonotype was picked up many times. This chain connects TRBV12-3 or TRBV12-4 to TRBJ2-3; D not certain. The CDR3 has 14 residues. V lost 2 bases to trimming and J lost 0 bases, with 6 bases between them. CDR3 nucleotides: TGTGCCAGCAGTTTAAGTTCGAGCACAGATACGCAGTATTTT. Translated, it gives CASSLSSSTDTQYF.

On this clonotype itself: An end of the junction differs from the germline gene, which may be a read error. The rearrangement links TRBV7-2 to TRBJ2-5, with unresolved D. The CDR3 has 11 residues. Germline V CDR1 and CDR2: SGHTA, FQGNSA. The CDR3 here is CASSFQDTQYF. Written as DNA, the CDR3 is TGTGCCAGCAGCTTCCAAGATACCCAGTACTTC.

This clonotype was detected ten times or more. The genes are TRBV19 and TRBJ2-1; 9 bases align to TRBD2. The CDR3 runs to 14 residues. Per the germline V gene, CDR1 is LNHDA and CDR2 is SQIVND (reference sequence). Germline trimming cut 4 bases from V and 6 bases from J; bases unmatched to any gene: 4. Written as DNA, the CDR3 is TGTGCCAGTAGTAGCGGGAGGGTATTCAATGAGCAGTTCTTC. It translates to CASSSGRVFNEQFF.

This clonotype was detected many times. The rearrangement uses TRBV7-2 and TRBJ2-7; D is undetermined. The germline V gene has CDR1 SGHTA and CDR2 FQGNSA. V was trimmed by 1 base and J by 9 bases, leaving 10 bases between them. This CDR3 is 12 amino acids long. The CDR3 protein is CASSLDRVMQYF. The CDR3 DNA is TGTGCCAGCAGCTTAGACCGGGTAATGCAGTACTTC.

This clonotype has a handful of counts. A read error may produce the germline difference seen at one junction end. The V call is TRBV4-3, the J call TRBJ1-3; D not certain. CDR1 and CDR2 from the germline V gene are LGHNA and YSLEER. This CDR3 has 16 residues. This CDR3 is CASSQDPGSSRNTIYF. CDR3 nucleotide sequence: TGCGCCAGCAGCCAAGATCCGGGCAGCTCTCGAAACACCATATATTTT.

In this sample, this clonotype turned up a few times. The chain carries TRBV5-1 and TRBJ1-1, with TRBD1 as a possible D gene (6 bases). CDR1 and CDR2 (germline): SGHRS, YFSETQ. CDR3 length: 15 amino acids. V was pared by 3 bases and J by 5 bases, with 17 bases between. This chain's CDR3 is CASSSLGAEETEAFF. Written as DNA, the CDR3 is TGCGCCAGCAGCTCACTGGGGGCCGAAGAGACTGAAGCTTTCTTT.